These 27 T cell receptor delta chains were all obtained from the same sample, sequenced in a study of γδ T cells in repeated Plasmodium falciparum infection. TCRdb re-called the multiplex PCR reads through CATT. The top ten hold roughly 9.2% of the sample, which has 45,000 to 50,000 delta-chain clones, 1.6% seen once. Vgamma9/Vdelta2+ and Vdelta2-negative gammadelta T cells were flow-sorted from PBMC for bulk sequencing. The sample taken for sequencing was gamma-delta T cells from blood. The receptor source for this set is a pool of human donors (malaria-infected and uninfected, not separated).

This clone came up once. The genes are TRDV2 and TRDJ1; 12 bases match TRDD3. TCRdb lists no J gene, so it was determined here by aligning the DNA to germline. Trimming at V came to 3 bases and at J to 5 bases, leaving 15 bases not matched to a gene. Germline V CDR1 and CDR2: GEAIGNYY, EKD. The CDR3 covers 18 residues. The CDR3 DNA follows: TGTGCCTGTGACCGGGTACTGGGGGATACTGGGTTTAGTGATAAACTCATCTTT. Translating it yields CACDRVLGDTGFSDKLIF.

This clone has a count of ten or more. A read error likely explains this, since a far larger clone differs by one base. This sample also contains other DNA sequences that code for the same CDR3. The V and J genes are TRDV2 and TRDJ1; no definite D call. Germline CDR1 and CDR2: GEAIGNYY and EKD. CDR3 length: 18 residues. For the CDR3, the DNA is TGTGCCTGTGACACGAAGTACTACCAGCCGATGTACACCGATAAGCTCATCTTT. Its translation is CACDTKYYQPMYTDKLIF.

Of note for this clone: This probably arose from a read error, given a far larger clone one base away. This sample includes further DNA sequences coding for the same CDR3. For the V gene the call is TRDV1; the J gene has no call; the table assigns TRDD3, which was not confirmed against the DNA. Germline values: CDR1 TSWWSYY, CDR2 QGS. The length of the CDR3 is 24 residues. This CDR3 reads CALGNSPHILPNHWGISKADKLIF. The CDR3 bases are TGTGCTCTTGGGAACTCCCCCCACATACTTCCTAACCACTGGGGGATAAGCAAGGCCGATAAGCTCATCTTT.

Comments on this clone: TCRdb's entry gives the protein of a much larger clone, which mismatches this DNA's translation at residue 16, likely from a read error; the protein reported here is translated from the DNA. No J gene was called, and the V gene is TRDV1; the table's D call, TRDD3, was not checked against the DNA. Germline V gene data show CDR1 as TSWWSYY and CDR2 as QGS. The CDR3 contains 18 residues. This CDR3 reads CALGLRRGGYLYTDKFIF. DNA for the CDR3: TGTGCTCTTGGGCTCAGGAGAGGGGGATACTTGTACACCGATAAATTCATCTTT.

CDR3: CALGEAHPTPYWGYATYTDKLIF. The CDR3 DNA reads as TGTGCTCTTGGGGAAGCTCATCCTACTCCTTACTGGGGATACGCGACGTACACCGATAAACTCATCTTT. This sequence joins TRDV1 and TRDJ1; 9 nucleotides align to TRDD3. Matching the DNA to germline supplied the J gene, which TCRdb does not give. The germline gives CDR1 TSWWSYY, CDR2 QGS. Trimming cost V 2 bases and J 0 bases; bases outside gene matches: 25. This CDR3 has 23 residues.

A note on this clone: A read error is likely here: a far larger clone is one base away. Distinct nucleotide sequences in the sample also encode this CDR3. The V and J genes are TRDV1 and TRDJ1; either TRDD2 or TRDD3 may fit D (5 bases each). This CDR3 has 15 residues. CDR1 and CDR2 from the germline V gene are TSWWSYY and QGS. The CDR3 spells CALGELLVVQGKLIF. As DNA, the CDR3 is TGTGCTCTCGGGGAACTCCTAGTAGTCCAGGGAAAACTCATCTTT.

Ten or more counts support this clone. This DNA's translation and the protein TCRdb lists, from a much larger clone, do not match at residue 13, likely due to a read error; the protein shown is translated from the DNA. The chain combines TRAV38-2/DV8 with TRDJ1; TRDD2 matches at 9 bases. The CDR3 runs to 17 residues. With 3 bases clipped from V and 8 bases from J, the junction kept 17 bases outside the gene matches. Looked up from germline, CDR1 is TSESDYY and CDR2 is QEAYKQQN. CDR3 sequence (DNA): TGTGCTTATAGGACCCCAGGCCTTCCTACCCCTCTAGCGAAACTCATCTTT. The encoded protein is CAYRTPGLPTPLAKLIF.

As for this clone: The likely explanation is a read error, given a far larger clone one base away. Other DNA sequences in this sample translate to the same CDR3. The V gene is listed as TRDV1; no J gene was called; the tabulated D call, TRDD3, remains unverified against the DNA. CDR3 size: 20 residues. CDR1 and CDR2 (germline): TSWWSYY, QGS. The CDR3 region is CALGEWISYGLGIGTDKLIF. CDR3 nucleotides: TGTGCTCTTGGGGAATGGATTTCCTACGGTCTGGGGATTGGTACCGATAAACTCATCTTC.

This clone occurred many times. The chain combines TRDV2 with TRDJ1; 8 positions agree with TRDD3. Trimming took 3 bases from V and 0 from J; bases not matched to a gene: 11. The CDR3 sequence is 17 residues long. Germline V CDR1 and CDR2: GEAIGNYY, EKD. CDR3 sequence reads: CACDGMGDPYDTDKLIF. CDR3 in DNA: TGTGCCTGTGACGGGATGGGGGATCCTTATGACACCGATAAACTCATCTTT.

The table lists this clone with a few counts. For this DNA, TCRdb reports the protein of a much larger clone, which diverges at residue 12, most likely from a read error; the protein presented here is translated directly from the DNA. CDR3 coding DNA: TGTGCTCTTGGGGCCGGCCTGGGGGATACATTCAAAAAACTCATCTTT. Translating gives CALGAGLGDTFKKLIF. The chain carries TRDV1 and TRDJ1; TRDD3 agrees at 11 bases. The germline V gene has CDR1 TSWWSYY and CDR2 QGS. The CDR3 is 16 amino acids. V shed 4 bases, J shed 8 bases, and the junction held 12 bases outside the gene matches.

Of note for this clone: With only one base between it and a far larger clone, this is likely a read error. Additional DNA sequences in this sample encode the identical CDR3. The chain is built from TRDV1 and TRDJ1; D may correspond to TRDD2 or TRDD3 (9 bases each). The J gene was not available in TCRdb and was assigned here by matching the DNA to germline segments. This CDR3 has 24 amino acids. Germline CDR1 is TSWWSYY and CDR2 is QGS. The ends were cut back, 3 bases at V and 0 bases at J, with 38 bases in the middle. Here the CDR3 reads CALGDALPSYQVLGDFGYTDKLIF. The CDR3 DNA reads as TGTGCTCTTGGGGATGCCCTTCCTTCCTACCAGGTACTGGGGGACTTCGGGTACACCGATAAACTCATCTTT.

This clone was recorded many times. The chain joins TRDV1 to TRDJ1; 9 bases match TRDD3. The J gene is not listed in TCRdb, so it was assigned here from a DNA match to germline. Germline V gives CDR1 TSWWSYY, CDR2 QGS. This CDR3 has 29 residues. V shed 2 bases, J shed 0 bases, and the junction held 43 bases outside the gene matches. CDR3 nucleotide sequence: TGTGCTCTTGGGGAAACTGGGTCAACTCGTCAGGGGTCTTCTCCCATCCTCCCGTACTGGGGGACGTACACCGATAAACTCATCTTT. It is translated as CALGETGSTRQGSSPILPYWGTYTDKLIF.

This clone was counted a few times. A far larger clone differs by one base, so this is likely a read error. Other DNA sequences of this sample code for an identical CDR3. The chain couples TRDV1 to TRDJ1, with 11 bases fitting TRDD3. In the absence of a J gene in TCRdb, the DNA was matched to germline to assign it here. Germline lookup yields CDR1 TSWWSYY and CDR2 QGS. CDR3 length: 22 residues. The J segment lost 4 bases and the V segment lost 2 bases, leaving 24 bases of the junction unmatched. The CDR3 DNA reads TGTGCTCTTGGGGAATTTACGCGTCTTCCTACTTACTGGGGGATAACAGGCGATAAACTCATCTTT. It yields the protein CALGEFTRLPTYWGITGDKLIF.

Regarding this clone: At one boundary the junction diverges from the germline segment, which might be a read error. The V gene is TRDV1, the J gene TRDJ1; 13 bases line up with TRDD3. TCRdb lists no J gene, so it was determined here by aligning the DNA to germline. There are 18 residues in the CDR3. The germline CDR1 and CDR2 sequences are TSWWSYY and QGS. DNA for the CDR3: TGTGCTCTTGGGGCCCGACTGGGGGATACGCCCTACACCTATAAACTCATCTTT. This sequence encodes CALGARLGDTPYTYKLIF.

This clone was observed a handful of times. TCRdb assigns this DNA the protein of a much larger clone, which departs from its translation at residue 13; this likely reflects a read error, and the protein shown comes from translating the DNA. This chain links TRDV1 with TRDJ1; tentatively, D is TRDD2 (5 bases). TCRdb records no J gene; here it was assigned by comparing the DNA to germline. V gave up 5 bases and J gave up 0 bases, with 28 bases separating them. Germline V gene data show CDR1 as TSWWSYY and CDR2 as QGS. The CDR3 loop spans 20 amino acids. The CDR3 coding sequence is TGTGCTCTTGGGCCTTTCCTCTCCTCCGTACGAGTTCCTTACACCGATAAACTCATCTTT. Amino acid sequence: CALGPFLSSVRVPYTDKLIF.

This clone was counted at least ten times. TCRdb's entry gives the protein of a much larger clone, which mismatches this DNA's translation at residue 6, likely from a read error; the protein reported here is translated from the DNA. The chain carries TRDV2 and TRDJ1; D remains unclear. Trimming took 5 bases from V and 2 from J, leaving 8 bases between them. Per the germline V gene, CDR1 is GEAIGNYY and CDR2 is EKD. The CDR3 covers 12 residues. Here the CDR3 DNA reads TGTGCCTGTGGGACCTGGACCGATAAACTCATCTTT. The encoded protein is CACGTWTDKLIF.

The V call is TRDV2, the J call TRDJ1; 7 nucleotides agree with TRDD3. The J gene, absent from TCRdb, was called here by matching the DNA to germline. This CDR3 has 16 amino acids. In germline, CDR1 is GEAIGNYY, CDR2 EKD. V dropped 0 bases and J dropped 1; count of bases not matched to a gene: 7. The CDR3 spells CACDTAILGSTDKLIF. The CDR3, as DNA: TGTGCCTGTGACACCGCCATACTGGGGAGCACCGATAAACTCATCTTT.

The rearrangement uses TRDV1 and TRDJ1, with 10 bases lining up with TRDD3. Because TCRdb records no J gene, it was assigned here through a match of the DNA to germline. The CDR3 totals 19 residues. The germline V gene has CDR1 TSWWSYY and CDR2 QGS. V was pared by 3 bases and J by 5 bases, with 18 bases of the junction left unmatched. The CDR3: CALGDPESPYWGMGDKLIF. The CDR3 DNA follows: TGTGCTCTTGGGGATCCCGAATCTCCTTACTGGGGGATGGGTGATAAACTCATCTTT.

Remarks on this clone: The protein that TCRdb holds for this DNA derives from a much larger clone and differs from the translated DNA at residue 13, which likely indicates a read error; the protein shown here is translated from the DNA. The J gene is TRDJ1, the V gene TRDV2; D remains unclear. No J gene was available from TCRdb, and it was assigned here by a germline match of the DNA. This CDR3 spans 16 amino acids. Germline-derived CDR1 and CDR2 are GEAIGNYY and EKD. This chain's CDR3 is CACDPPRTVYTDRLIF. As DNA, the CDR3 is TGTGCCTGTGACCCCCCGCGCACAGTGTACACCGATAGACTCATCTTT.

Notes on this clone: A read error is likely here: a far larger clone is one base away. Other DNA sequences in the same sample also yield this CDR3. The chain carries TRDV1 and TRDJ1; D is perhaps TRDD2 (5 bases). Matching the DNA to germline supplied the J gene, which TCRdb does not give. The CDR3 extends over 18 amino acids. The V gene lost 3 bases and the J gene lost 3 bases, with 23 bases spanning the gap. Germline V CDR1 and CDR2: TSWWSYY, QGS. CDR3 protein: CALGDHLRITGTADKLIF. The DNA for the CDR3 is TGTGCTCTTGGGGACCACCTACGTATTACCGGTACTGCCGATAAACTCATCTTT.

This clone showed up just a few times. TCRdb assigns this DNA the protein of a much larger clone, which departs from its translation at residue 15; this likely reflects a read error, and the protein shown comes from translating the DNA. The chain links TRDV1 to TRDJ1; D ambiguous. CDR3 length equals 20 residues. Germline-derived CDR1 and CDR2 are TSWWSYY and QGS. V was clipped by 1 base and J by 3 bases, with 27 bases between them. The CDR3 DNA reads as TGTGCTCTTGGGGAACCCCTCTTCGGTGTGGAACCGTTTTGGGCCGATAAACTCATCTTT. This encodes CALGEPLFGVEPFWADKLIF.

With respect to this clone: The protein that TCRdb holds for this DNA derives from a much larger clone and differs from the translated DNA at residue 17, which likely indicates a read error; the protein shown here is translated from the DNA. The rearrangement links TRDV1 to TRDJ1; 10 bases align to TRDD3. TCRdb records no J gene; here it was assigned by comparing the DNA to germline. CDR3 size: 21 residues. From germline, CDR1 is TSWWSYY and CDR2 QGS. The junction had 25 bases not matched to a gene; V was cut back by 2 bases and J by 7 bases. In nucleotides, the CDR3 is TGTGCTCTTGGGGAAGCCGACCGGCCCTTCCATTGTACTGGGGGATCCGGTAAACTCATCTTT. Translated, it gives CALGEADRPFHCTGGSGKLIF.

The sample holds many counts of this clone. A single base separates this from a much larger clone, so it may be a read error. Other DNA sequences from this sample encode an identical CDR3 as well. CDR3 residues: CALVGVGIWRSLGPDKLIF. Written as DNA, the CDR3 is TGTGCTCTTGTCGGTGTAGGAATCTGGCGGTCCCTGGGCCCCGATAAACTCATCTTT. The V call is TRDV1, the J call TRDJ1; D might be TRDD3 (5 bases). Trimming stripped 7 bases from V and 3 bases from J, with 30 bases between. Germline CDR1 is TSWWSYY and CDR2 is QGS. The CDR3 loop spans 19 amino acids.

This clone has a handful of counts. This likely stems from a read error, as it lies one base from a far larger clone. Other DNA sequences of this sample code for an identical CDR3. The V gene is TRDV1, but the J gene lacks a call; the tabulated D call, TRDD3, remains unverified against the DNA. Germline values: CDR1 TSWWSYY, CDR2 QGS. The CDR3 is 19 amino acids. The CDR3 here is CALGENLLTVPVGDKGLIF. The CDR3 nucleotides read TGTGCTCTTGGGGAAAACCTCCTGACCGTACCTGTGGGGGATAAGGGACTCATCTTC.

Relative to its sample, this clone is medium-sized. Additional DNA sequences in this sample encode the identical CDR3. J is TRDJ1 and V is TRDV1; 7 bases are a match to TRDD3. V trimming: 2 bases; J trimming: 0 bases; junction bases outside the gene matches: 15. CDR3 length: 19 amino acids. From germline, CDR1 is TSWWSYY and CDR2 QGS. CDR3 protein: CALGEGISNALGDTDKLIF. CDR3 in DNA: TGTGCTCTTGGGGAAGGGATTTCAAACGCGCTGGGGGACACCGATAAACTCATCTTT.

This clone came up many times. One base separates it from a far larger clone, so it is likely a read error. Other DNA sequences in this sample translate to the same CDR3. This sequence joins TRDV2 and TRDJ1, with D unresolved. TCRdb supplies no J gene; here it was assigned by aligning the nucleotide sequence to germline. This CDR3 comprises 13 residues. Germline assignment: CDR1 GEAIGNYY and CDR2 EKD. Trimming removed 2 bases at V and 5 bases at J, with 11 bases between. The CDR3 nucleotides read TGTGCCTGTGACAGTGTAGGAGTTGATAAACTCATCTTT. This gives the protein CACDSVGVDKLIF.

This clone was seen repeatedly, ten times or more. The TCRdb protein comes from a much larger clone and disagrees with this DNA's translation at residue 11, likely due to a read error; the protein given here is derived from the DNA. The J gene is TRDJ1, the V gene TRDV1; D possibly corresponds to TRDD3 (7 bases). Trimming took off 4 bases at V and 0 bases at J, with 18 bases between the two ends. CDR3 length: 17 residues. Germline CDR1 TSWWSYY, CDR2 QGS. The CDR3 protein is CALGVLRGILHTDKLIF. As DNA, the CDR3 is TGTGCTCTTGGGGTCCTACGTGGGATACTTCACACCGATAAACTCATCTTT.